The T cell receptor (beta chain) under discussion was sequenced for a study of response to subunit inactivated influenza vaccine. Study-level findings and limits: The authors proposed limited new T cell recruitment per seasonal influenza vaccination.

TCRdb re-analysed the RT-PCR reads in MiXCR, keeping a single row per CDR3 protein. The profile shows around 490,000 distinct CDR3 sequences, around 8% of them singletons. The CDR3 sequence is 13 residues long. The ends lost 4 bases at V and 3 bases at J; junction bases unmatched: 2. The germline CDR1 and CDR2 sequences are ENHRY and SYGVKD. This clonotype has at least ten counts. The antigen is not known. The source material was PBMCs from blood, sampled about 23 months after vaccination. The source of this sequence is a man aged 50 to 69 who received an inactivated influenza vaccine. The chain employs TRBV10-3 and TRBJ1-1; TRBD1 matches 7 bases. The CDR3 DNA is TGTGCCATCAGTGGACAGGGCCACACTGAAGCTTTCTTT. Translated, it gives CAISGQGHTEAFF.